This TCR beta chain was observed in a study of OX40 agonist ivuxolimab in advanced cancers. Across the study: Every patient in dose escalation had hepatocellular carcinoma, melanoma, renal cell or head and neck cancer.

Trimming cost V 0 bases and J 4 bases, with 14 bases left between them. The CDR3 consists of 16 residues. Germline assignment: CDR1 MGHRA and CDR2 YSYEKL. TCRdb's table, derived via immunoSEQ multiplex PCR, lists solely in-frame clones and lacks some. The sample gives 74,000 or so clones, about 85% of which show up once; around 2% is in the top ten. Sequencing used CD4+ or CD8+ T cells sorted from blood, obtained in a trial of the OX40 agonist ivuxolimab. The sequence was collected from an adult with an advanced solid tumor such as melanoma, head and neck, liver or kidney cancer. This rearrangement joins TRBV4-1 to TRBJ2-3; weak D call: TRBD2 (6 bases). The CDR3 reads CASSQERRVGADTQYF. Written as DNA, the CDR3 is TGCGCCAGCAGCCAAGAAAGGAGGGTGGGGGCAGATACGCAGTATTTT.